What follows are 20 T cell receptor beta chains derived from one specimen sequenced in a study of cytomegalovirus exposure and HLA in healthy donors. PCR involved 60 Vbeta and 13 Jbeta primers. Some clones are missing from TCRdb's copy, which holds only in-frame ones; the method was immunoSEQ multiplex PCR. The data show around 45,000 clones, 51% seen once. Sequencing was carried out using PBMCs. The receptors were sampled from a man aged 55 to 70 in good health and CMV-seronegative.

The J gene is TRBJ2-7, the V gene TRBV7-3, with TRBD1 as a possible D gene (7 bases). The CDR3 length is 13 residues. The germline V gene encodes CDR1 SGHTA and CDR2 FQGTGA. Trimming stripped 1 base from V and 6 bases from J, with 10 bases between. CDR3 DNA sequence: TGTGCCAGCAGCTTAAGACAGGGAGGCGAGCAGTACTTC. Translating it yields CASSLRQGGEQYF.

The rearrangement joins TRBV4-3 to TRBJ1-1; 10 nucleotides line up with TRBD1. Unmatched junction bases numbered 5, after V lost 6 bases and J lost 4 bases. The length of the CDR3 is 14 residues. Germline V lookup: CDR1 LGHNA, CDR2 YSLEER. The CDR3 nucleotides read TGCGCCAGCAGTCGGGACAGGGGTGGCACTGAAGCTTTCTTT. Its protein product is CASSRDRGGTEAFF.

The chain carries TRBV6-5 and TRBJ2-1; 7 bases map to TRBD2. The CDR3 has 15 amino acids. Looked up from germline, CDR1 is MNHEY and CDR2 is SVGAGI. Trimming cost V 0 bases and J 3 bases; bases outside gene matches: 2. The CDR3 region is CASSYSRGSYNEQFF. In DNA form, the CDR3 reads TGTGCCAGCAGTTACTCGCGCGGGAGCTACAATGAGCAGTTCTTC.

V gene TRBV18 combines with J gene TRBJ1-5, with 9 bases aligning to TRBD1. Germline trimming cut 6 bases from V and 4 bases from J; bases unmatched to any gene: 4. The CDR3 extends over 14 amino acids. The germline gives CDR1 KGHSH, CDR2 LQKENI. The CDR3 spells CASSRTGENQPQHF. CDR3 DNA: TGTGCCAGCTCCCGGACAGGGGAAAATCAGCCCCAGCATTTT.

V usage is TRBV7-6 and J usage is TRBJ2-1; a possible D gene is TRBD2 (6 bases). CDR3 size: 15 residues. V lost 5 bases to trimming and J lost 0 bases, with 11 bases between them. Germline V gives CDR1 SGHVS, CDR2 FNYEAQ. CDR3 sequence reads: CASSQTGSSYNEQFF. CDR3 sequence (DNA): TGTGCCAGCAGCCAGACCGGGAGCTCCTACAATGAGCAGTTCTTC.

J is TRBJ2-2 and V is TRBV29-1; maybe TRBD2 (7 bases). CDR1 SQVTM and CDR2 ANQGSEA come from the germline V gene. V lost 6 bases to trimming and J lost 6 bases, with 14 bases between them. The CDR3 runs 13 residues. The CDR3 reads CSVTGRGSGELFF. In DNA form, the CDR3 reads TGCAGCGTAACAGGGAGGGGTTCCGGGGAGCTGTTTTTT.

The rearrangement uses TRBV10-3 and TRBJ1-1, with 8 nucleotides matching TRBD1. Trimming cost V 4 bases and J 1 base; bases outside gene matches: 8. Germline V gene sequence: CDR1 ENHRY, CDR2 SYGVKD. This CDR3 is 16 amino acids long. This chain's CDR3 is CAISGIQGVTNTEAFF. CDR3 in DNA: TGTGCCATCAGTGGGATACAGGGGGTCACGAACACTGAAGCTTTCTTT.

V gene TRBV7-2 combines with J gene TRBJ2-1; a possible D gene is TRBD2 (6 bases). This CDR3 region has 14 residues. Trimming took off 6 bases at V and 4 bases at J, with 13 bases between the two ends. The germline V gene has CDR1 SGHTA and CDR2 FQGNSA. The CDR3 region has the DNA TGTGCCAGCAGGGAGGGACTCCTATACAATGAGCAGTTCTTC. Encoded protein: CASREGLLYNEQFF. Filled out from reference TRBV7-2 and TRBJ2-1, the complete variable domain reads GAGVSQSPSNKVTEKGKDVELRCDPISGHTALYWYRQSLGQGLEFLIYFQGNSAPDKSGLPSDRFSAERTGGSVSTLTIQRTQQEDSAVYLCASREGLLYNEQFFGPGTRLTVL.

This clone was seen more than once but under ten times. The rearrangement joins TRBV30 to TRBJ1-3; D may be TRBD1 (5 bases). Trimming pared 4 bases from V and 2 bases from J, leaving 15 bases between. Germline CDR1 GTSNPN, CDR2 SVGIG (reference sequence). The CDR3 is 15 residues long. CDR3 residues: CAWTPIRGTGNTIYF. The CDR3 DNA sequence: TGTGCCTGGACCCCTATACGGGGGACTGGAAACACCATATATTTT.

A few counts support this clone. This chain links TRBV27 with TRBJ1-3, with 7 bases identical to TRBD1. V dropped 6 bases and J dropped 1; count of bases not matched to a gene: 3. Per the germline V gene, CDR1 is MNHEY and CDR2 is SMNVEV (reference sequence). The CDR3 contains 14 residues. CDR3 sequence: CASSRTGSGNTIYF. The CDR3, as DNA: TGTGCCAGCAGCCGGACAGGATCTGGAAACACCATATATTTT.

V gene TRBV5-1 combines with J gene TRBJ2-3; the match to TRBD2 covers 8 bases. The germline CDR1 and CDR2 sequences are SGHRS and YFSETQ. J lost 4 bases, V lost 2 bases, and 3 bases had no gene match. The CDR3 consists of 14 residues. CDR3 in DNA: TGCGCCAGCAGCTTTAGCGGGAACTCAGATACGCAGTATTTT. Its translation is CASSFSGNSDTQYF.

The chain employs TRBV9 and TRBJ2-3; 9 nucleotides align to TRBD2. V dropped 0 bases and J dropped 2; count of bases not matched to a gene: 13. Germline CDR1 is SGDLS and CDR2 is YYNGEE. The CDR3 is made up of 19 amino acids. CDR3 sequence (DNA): TGTGCCAGCAGCGTAGCTGGGATAGCGGGAGTAGGGATCACAGATACGCAGTATTTT. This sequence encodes CASSVAGIAGVGITDTQYF.

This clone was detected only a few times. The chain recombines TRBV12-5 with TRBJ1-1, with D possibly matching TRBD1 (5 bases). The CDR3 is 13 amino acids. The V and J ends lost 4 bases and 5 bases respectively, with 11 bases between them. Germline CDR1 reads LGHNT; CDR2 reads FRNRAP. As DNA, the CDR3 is TGTGCTAGTGGTTGGGCAGGGAATACTGAAGCTTTCTTT. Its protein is CASGWAGNTEAFF.

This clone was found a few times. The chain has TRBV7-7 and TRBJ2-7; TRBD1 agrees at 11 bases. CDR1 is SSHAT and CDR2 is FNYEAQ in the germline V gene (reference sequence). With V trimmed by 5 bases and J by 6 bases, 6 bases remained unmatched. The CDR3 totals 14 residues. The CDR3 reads CASSDWTGGIEQYF. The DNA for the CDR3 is TGTGCCAGCAGCGATTGGACAGGGGGCATCGAGCAGTACTTC.

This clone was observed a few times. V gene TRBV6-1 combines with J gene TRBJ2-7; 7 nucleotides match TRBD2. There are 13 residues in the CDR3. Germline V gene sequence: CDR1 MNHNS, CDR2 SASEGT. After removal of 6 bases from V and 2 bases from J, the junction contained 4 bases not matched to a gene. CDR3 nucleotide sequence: TGTGCCAGCAGCAGACTAGCAGCCTACGAGCAGTACTTC. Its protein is CASSRLAAYEQYF.

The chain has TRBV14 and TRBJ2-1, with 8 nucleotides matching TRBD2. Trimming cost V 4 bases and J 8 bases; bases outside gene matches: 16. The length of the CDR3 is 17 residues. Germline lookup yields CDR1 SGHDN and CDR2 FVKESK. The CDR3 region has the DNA TGTGCCAGCAGCCCCCATAATCTGGCGGGAGGTCACCATGAGCAGTTCTTC. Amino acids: CASSPHNLAGGHHEQFF.

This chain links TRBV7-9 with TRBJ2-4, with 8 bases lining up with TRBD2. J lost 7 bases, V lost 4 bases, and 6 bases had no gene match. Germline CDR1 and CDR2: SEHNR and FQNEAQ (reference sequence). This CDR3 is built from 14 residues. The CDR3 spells CASSSLAGLNIQYF. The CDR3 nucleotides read TGTGCCAGCAGCTCGTTAGCGGGACTGAACATTCAGTACTTC.

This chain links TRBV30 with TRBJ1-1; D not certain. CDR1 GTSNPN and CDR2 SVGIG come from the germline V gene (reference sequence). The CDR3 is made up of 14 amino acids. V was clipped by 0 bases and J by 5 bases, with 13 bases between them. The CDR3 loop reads CAWSVMRLDTEAFF. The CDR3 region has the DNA TGTGCCTGGAGTGTAATGAGGTTGGATACTGAAGCTTTCTTT.

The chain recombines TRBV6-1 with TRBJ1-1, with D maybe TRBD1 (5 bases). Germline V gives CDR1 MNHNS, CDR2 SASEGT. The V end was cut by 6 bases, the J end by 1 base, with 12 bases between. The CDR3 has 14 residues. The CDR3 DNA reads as TGTGCCAGCAGCCGACAGCTGACGAACACTGAAGCTTTCTTT. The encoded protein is CASSRQLTNTEAFF.

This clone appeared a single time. The DNA of the CDR3 is TGCGCCAGCAGGTCCCCAGGGTCTGTGGAGACCCAGTACTTC. It yields the protein CASRSPGSVETQYF. The chain recombines TRBV5-1 with TRBJ2-5, with D perhaps TRBD1 (5 bases). Deletions cut 5 bases from V and 5 bases from J, with 16 bases between. This CDR3 comprises 14 residues. The germline V gene encodes CDR1 SGHRS and CDR2 YFSETQ.